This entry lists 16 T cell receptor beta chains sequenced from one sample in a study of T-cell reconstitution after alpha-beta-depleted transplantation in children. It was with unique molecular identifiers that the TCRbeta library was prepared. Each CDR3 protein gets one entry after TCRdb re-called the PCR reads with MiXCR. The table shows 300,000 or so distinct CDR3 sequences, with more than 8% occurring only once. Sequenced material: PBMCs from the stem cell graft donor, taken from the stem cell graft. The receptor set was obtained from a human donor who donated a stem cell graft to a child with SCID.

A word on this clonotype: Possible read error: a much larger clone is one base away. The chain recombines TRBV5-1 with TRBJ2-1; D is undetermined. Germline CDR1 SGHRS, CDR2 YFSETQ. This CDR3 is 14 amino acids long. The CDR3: CASSLTWGDNEQVF. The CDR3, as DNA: TGCGCCAGCAGCCTCACGTGGGGTGACAATGAGCAGGTCTTC.

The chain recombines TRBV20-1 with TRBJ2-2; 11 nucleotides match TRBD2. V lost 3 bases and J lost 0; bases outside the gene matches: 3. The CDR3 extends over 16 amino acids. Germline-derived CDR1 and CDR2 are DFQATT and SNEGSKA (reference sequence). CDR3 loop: CSASRSGGANTGELFF. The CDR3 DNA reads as TGCAGTGCTAGTCGTAGCGGGGGGGCGAACACCGGGGAGCTGTTTTTT.

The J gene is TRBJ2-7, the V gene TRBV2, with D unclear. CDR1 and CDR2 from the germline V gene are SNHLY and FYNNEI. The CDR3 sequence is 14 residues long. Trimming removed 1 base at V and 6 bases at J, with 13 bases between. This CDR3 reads CASSEEVGIGEQYF. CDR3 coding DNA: TGTGCCAGCAGTGAAGAGGTGGGCATTGGCGAGCAGTACTTC.

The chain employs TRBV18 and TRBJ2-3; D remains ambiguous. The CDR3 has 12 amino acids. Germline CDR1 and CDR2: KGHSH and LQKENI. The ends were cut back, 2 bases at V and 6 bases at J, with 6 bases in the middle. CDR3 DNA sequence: TGTGCCAGCTCACCATCGTCGGATACGCAGTATTTT. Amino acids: CASSPSSDTQYF.

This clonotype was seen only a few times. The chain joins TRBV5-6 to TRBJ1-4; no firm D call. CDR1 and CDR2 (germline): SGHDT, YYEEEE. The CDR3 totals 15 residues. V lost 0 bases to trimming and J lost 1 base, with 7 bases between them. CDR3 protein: CASSLAGRTNEKLFF. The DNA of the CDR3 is TGTGCCAGCAGCTTGGCGGGCAGAACTAATGAAAAACTGTTTTTT.

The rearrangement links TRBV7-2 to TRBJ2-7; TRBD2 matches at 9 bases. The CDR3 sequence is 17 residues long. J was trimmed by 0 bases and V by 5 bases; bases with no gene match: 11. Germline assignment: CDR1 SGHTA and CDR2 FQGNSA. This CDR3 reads CASSQLAGDTNSYEQYF. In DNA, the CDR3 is TGTGCCAGCAGCCAACTAGCGGGTGATACCAACTCCTACGAGCAGTACTTC.

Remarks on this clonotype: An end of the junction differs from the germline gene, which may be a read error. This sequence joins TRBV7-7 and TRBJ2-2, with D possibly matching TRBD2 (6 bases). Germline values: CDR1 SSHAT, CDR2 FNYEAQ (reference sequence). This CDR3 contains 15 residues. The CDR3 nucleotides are TGTGCTAGCAGCTTGGGGGGACGCGGCACCGGGGAGCTGTTTTTT. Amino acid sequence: CASSLGGRGTGELFF.

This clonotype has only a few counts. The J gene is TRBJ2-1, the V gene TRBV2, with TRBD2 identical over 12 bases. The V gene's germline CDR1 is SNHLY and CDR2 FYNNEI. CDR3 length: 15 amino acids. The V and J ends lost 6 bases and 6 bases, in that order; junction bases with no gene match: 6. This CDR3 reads CASSRLAGVINEQFF. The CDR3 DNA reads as TGTGCCAGCAGCCGACTAGCGGGGGTTATCAATGAGCAGTTCTTC.

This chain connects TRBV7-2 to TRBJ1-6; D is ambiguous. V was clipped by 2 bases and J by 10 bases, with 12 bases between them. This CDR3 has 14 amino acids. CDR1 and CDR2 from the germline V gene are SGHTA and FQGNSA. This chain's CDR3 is CASSLQPGNSPLHF. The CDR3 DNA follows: TGTGCCAGCAGCTTACAGCCCGGCAACTCACCCCTCCACTTT. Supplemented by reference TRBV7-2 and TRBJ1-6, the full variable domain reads GAGVSQSPSNKVTEKGKDVELRCDPISGHTALYWYRQSLGQGLEFLIYFQGNSAPDKSGLPSDRFSAERTGGSVSTLTIQRTQQEDSAVYLCASSLQPGNSPLHFGNGTRLTVT.

The CDR3 nucleotides read TGCGCCAGCAGCTTGGGTTCTGCGACTGAAGCTTTCTTT. Translated, it gives CASSLGSATEAFF. The genes are TRBV5-1 and TRBJ1-1; D call uncertain. CDR1 and CDR2 (germline): SGHRS, YFSETQ. V shed 0 bases and J shed 5 bases, with 8 bases lying between them. The CDR3 is 13 residues long.

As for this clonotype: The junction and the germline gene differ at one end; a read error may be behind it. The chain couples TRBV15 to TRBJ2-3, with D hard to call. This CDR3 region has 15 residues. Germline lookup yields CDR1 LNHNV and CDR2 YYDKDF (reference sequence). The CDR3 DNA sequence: TGTGCCACCAGAAACCCCGGCAGAGAGGCTGATACGCGGTATTTT. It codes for CATRNPGREADTRYF.

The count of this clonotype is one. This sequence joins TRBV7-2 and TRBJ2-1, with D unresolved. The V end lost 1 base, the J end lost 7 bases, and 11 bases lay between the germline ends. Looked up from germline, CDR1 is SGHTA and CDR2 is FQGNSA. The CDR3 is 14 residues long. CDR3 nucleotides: TGTGCCAGCAGCTTAGGGTTGATGAGGAATGAGCAGTTCTTC. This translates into CASSLGLMRNEQFF.

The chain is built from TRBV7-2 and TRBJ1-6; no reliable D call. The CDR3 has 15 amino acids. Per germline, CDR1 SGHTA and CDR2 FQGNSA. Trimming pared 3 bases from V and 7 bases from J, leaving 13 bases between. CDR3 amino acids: CASSFGSIRNSPLHF. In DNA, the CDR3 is TGTGCCAGCAGCTTCGGGTCTATTAGGAATTCACCCCTCCACTTT.

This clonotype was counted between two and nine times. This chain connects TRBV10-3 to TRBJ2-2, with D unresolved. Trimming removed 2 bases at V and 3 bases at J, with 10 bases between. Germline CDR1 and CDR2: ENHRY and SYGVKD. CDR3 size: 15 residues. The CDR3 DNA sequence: TGTGCCATCAGTGAGAGTGGCAGTTACACCGGGGAGCTGTTTTTT. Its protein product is CAISESGSYTGELFF.

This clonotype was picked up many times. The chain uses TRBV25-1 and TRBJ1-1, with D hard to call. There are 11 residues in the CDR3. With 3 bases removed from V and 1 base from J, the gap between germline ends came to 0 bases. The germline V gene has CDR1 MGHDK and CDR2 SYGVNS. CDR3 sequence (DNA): TGTGCCAGCAGTGAGAACACTGAAGCTTTCTTT. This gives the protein CASSENTEAFF.

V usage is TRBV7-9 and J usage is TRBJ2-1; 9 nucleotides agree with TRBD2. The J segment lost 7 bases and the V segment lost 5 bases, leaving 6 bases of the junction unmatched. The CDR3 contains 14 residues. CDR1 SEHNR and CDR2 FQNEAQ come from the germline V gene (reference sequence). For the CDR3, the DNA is TGTGCCAGCAGCGTTAGCGGGGGCCCGAATGAGCAGTTCTTC. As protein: CASSVSGGPNEQFF.